This T cell receptor beta chain was retrieved from a study of cytomegalovirus exposure and HLA in healthy donors (dated by TCRdb to about 2017). Study-level background: According to a later analysis, the approximately 120 validation repertoires were produced on the same platform as the roughly 600 repertoires of the first cohort. The aim of the study was to test whether cataloging public T cell receptors could identify signatures of past pathogen exposure. Besides the first cohort of about 730 subjects, a separate validation cohort made up of 120 different subjects was used. The study combined high-throughput TCR immunosequencing, statistical association of individual TCRs with disease status, and machine learning to predict cytomegalovirus infection status.

Separate from the approximately 670-subject first cohort, the validation cohort of around 130 subjects was the group to which the donors belonged. Broader findings and caveats from the paper: Across donors, most TCR sequences were observed very rarely, whereas some public TCRs were present in many individuals. The classifier was reported to diagnose cytomegalovirus status with high specificity and sensitivity in both the original and validation cohorts. The validation cohort had no HLA typing available for a later analysis, so co-occurrence within that cohort was assessed over all 120 or so repertoires. The authors suggested that the approach could potentially be extended to other disease states and immunological phenotypes. Three of the identified cytomegalovirus-associated TCR beta chains were confirmed in vitro to be specific for cytomegalovirus antigens. A total of 150 to 200 TCR beta chains were listed by the study as associated with cytomegalovirus. Subsequent analysis determined that TCRs grouped into clusters in the first cohort also showed a tendency toward co-occurrence across the roughly 120 validation repertoires, and about 94% of cluster scores exceeded 0.

Note on this clone: Its recognized antigen is unknown. Per-base quality was not reported, and no clone a single base away is much larger than it.

Library method: the immunoSEQ multiplex PCR assay. The study's processing was this. To diagnose cytomegalovirus status from the catalog of TCR beta chain sequences, a statistical classification framework was built. The table was pulled from immuneACCESS by TCRdb, which kept in-frame rearrangements only. Such tables lose some clones; where checked, under half of the loss comes from unresolved V genes, and the rest has no known cause. V and J calls and clone size are as listed in that table; D and trimming were resolved from the DNA. Counted in this sample were fewer than 250,000 clones; over 70% of them appeared once. Together, the top ten hold roughly 13% of the sample. The receptor was isolated from a young woman in good health and CMV-seropositive. The sample was PBMCs.

The nucleotides read TGCGCCAGCAGCTTGGCTACCAAAACAGGGCCGTCTGGAAACACCATATATTTT. This gives the protein CASSLATKTGPSGNTIYF. This chain joins TRBV5-1 to TRBJ1-3; D gene: possibly TRBD1, on 6 matching bases. V loses 0 bases of germline sequence and J loses 1 base, and the interval between the two ends is 17 bases. The germline V gene encodes CDR1 SGHRS and CDR2 YFSETQ. Measured from the cysteine to the phenylalanine, the CDR3 is 18 residues long. The CDR3 DNA has 54 bases and is translated from base 1.